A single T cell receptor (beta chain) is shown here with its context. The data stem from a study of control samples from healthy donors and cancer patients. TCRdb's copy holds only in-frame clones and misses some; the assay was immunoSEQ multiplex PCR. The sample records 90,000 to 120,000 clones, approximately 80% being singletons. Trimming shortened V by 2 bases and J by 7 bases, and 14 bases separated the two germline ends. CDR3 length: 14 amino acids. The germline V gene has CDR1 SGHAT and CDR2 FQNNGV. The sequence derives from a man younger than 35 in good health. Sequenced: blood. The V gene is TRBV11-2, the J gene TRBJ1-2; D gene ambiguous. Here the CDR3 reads CASSLPGRWGGYTF. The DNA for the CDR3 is TGTGCCAGCAGCTTACCCGGGAGGTGGGGTGGCTACACCTTC.